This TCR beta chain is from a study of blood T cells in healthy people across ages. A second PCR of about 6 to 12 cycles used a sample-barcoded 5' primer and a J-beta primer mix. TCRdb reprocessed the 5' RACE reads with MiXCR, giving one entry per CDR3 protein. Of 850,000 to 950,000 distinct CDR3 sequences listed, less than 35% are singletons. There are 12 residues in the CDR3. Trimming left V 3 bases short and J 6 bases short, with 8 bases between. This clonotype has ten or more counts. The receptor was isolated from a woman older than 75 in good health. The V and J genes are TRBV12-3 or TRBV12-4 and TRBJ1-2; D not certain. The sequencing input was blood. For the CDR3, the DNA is TGTGCCAGCAGTTTGTTCAGCCATGGCTACACCTTC. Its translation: CASSLFSHGYTF.